The sequence of this T cell receptor (beta chain) was determined in a study of blood T cells in healthy people across ages. Findings and limits, study-wide: Shifts in expanded clonotypes may have been confounded by donor CMV status, which was unknown. Per million T cells, TCR beta diversity dropped about linearly as age rose.

Combining a sample-barcoded 5' primer with a J-beta primer mix, a second PCR ran for 7 to 11 cycles. TCRdb reprocessed the 5' RACE reads with MiXCR, giving one entry per CDR3 protein. The top ten clones hold approximately 30% of a sample with hundreds of thousands of distinct CDR3 sequences, 55% to 65% of them seen once. Donor samples were obtained from healthy Caucasian individuals from Russia, aged about 6 to 90. A note on this clonotype: What it binds is unknown.

Germline V lookup: CDR1 MDHEN, CDR2 SYDVKM. This CDR3 has 14 residues. This TCR derives from a man aged 25 to 40 in good health. The sequenced sample was blood. The rearrangement joins TRBV28 to TRBJ2-7, with 8 bases identical to TRBD1. TRBJ2-5 explains the end of the DNA better; the J call may be wrong. CDR3 in amino acids: CATLRAGGEETQYF. The CDR3 DNA sequence: TGTGCCACGCTTCGGGCAGGGGGCGAGGAGACCCAGTACTTC.